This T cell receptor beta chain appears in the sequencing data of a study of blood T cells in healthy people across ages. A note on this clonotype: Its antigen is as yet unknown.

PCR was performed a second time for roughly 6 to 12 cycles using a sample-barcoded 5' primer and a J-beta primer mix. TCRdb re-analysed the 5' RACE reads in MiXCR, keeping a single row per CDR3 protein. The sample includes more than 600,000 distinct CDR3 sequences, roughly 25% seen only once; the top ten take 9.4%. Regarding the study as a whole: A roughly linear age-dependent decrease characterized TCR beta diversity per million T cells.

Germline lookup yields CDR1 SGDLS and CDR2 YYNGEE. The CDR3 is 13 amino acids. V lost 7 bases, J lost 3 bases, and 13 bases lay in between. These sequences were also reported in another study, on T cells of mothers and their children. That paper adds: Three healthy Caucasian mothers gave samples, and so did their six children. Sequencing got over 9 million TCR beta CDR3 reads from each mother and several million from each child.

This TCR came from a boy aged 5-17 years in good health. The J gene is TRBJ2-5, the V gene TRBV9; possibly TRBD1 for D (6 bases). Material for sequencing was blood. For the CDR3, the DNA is TGTGCCAGCTCACAGGGATGGGAAGAGACCCAGTACTTC. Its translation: CASSQGWEETQYF.